This TCR beta chain emerged from a study of cytomegalovirus exposure and HLA in healthy donors. V lost 7 bases, J lost 2 bases, and 9 bases stayed unmatched. CDR1 and CDR2 from the germline V gene are MDHEN and SYDVKM. The CDR3 is 15 residues long. 13 Jbeta primers and 60 Vbeta primers were used for the PCR. TCRdb's table, derived via immunoSEQ multiplex PCR, lists solely in-frame clones and lacks some. This sample has some 190,000 clones, with around three quarters found just once. This receptor was taken from a woman aged 25 to 39 in good health and CMV-seropositive. Sequencing used PBMCs. The genes are TRBV28 and TRBJ1-1; TRBD1 aligns across 8 bases. The CDR3: CASTETGTGNTEAFF. In nucleotides, the CDR3 is TGTGCCAGCACGGAGACCGGGACAGGTAACACTGAAGCTTTCTTT. Filled out from reference TRBV28 and TRBJ1-1, the complete variable domain reads DVKVTQSSRYLVKRTGEKVFLECVQDMDHENMFWYRQDPGLGLRLIYFSYDVKMKEKGDIPEGYSVSREKKERFSLILESASTNQTSMYLCASTETGTGNTEAFFGQGTRLTVV.